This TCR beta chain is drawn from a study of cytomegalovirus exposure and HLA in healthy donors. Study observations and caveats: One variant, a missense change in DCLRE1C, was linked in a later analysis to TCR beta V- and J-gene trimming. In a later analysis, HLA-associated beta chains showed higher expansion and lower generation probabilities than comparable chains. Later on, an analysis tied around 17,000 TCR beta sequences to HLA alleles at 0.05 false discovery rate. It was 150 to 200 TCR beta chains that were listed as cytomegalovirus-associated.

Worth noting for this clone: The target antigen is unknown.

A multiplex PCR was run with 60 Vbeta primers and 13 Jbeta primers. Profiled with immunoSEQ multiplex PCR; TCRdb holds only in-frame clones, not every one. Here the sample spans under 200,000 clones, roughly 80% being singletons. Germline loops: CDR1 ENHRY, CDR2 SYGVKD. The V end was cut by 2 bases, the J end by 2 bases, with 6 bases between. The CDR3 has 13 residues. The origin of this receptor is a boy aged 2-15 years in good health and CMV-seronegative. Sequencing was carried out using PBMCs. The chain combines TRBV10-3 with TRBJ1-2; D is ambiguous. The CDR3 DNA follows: TGTGCCATCAGTGAGACAGTGAACTATGGCTACACCTTC. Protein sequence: CAISETVNYGYTF.